This passage covers 14 T cell receptor beta chains from one sample sequenced in a study of vaccination effects on CD4 cells after COVID-19. Antigen-specific CD4+ T cells were first expanded with viral peptide pools by the ViraFEST assay and only then sequenced. When around nine days of culture had elapsed, CD4+ T cells were isolated. Vaccine recipients had no previous SARS-CoV-2 infection; their nucleocapsid antibodies were negative. What these receptors recognize is not known. Libraries were prepared by immunoSEQ multiplex PCR; TCRdb keeps only in-frame clonotypes and omits some of them. The sample gives fewer than 65,000 clones, 70% to 85% of which show up once; 3.7% is in the top ten. The specimen comprised CD4+ T cells from PBMCs cultured with HCoV-OC43 spike peptides, sampled before COVID-19 vaccination. Regarding subset: HCoV-OC43 spike overlapping peptide pool stimulation. These receptors originate from a human donor who received a COVID-19 vaccine.

A few counts support this clone. V gene TRBV18 combines with J gene TRBJ1-4; no firm D call. V was cut by 1 base and J by 4 bases, with 7 bases left in between. Germline V CDR1 and CDR2: KGHSH, LQKENI. This CDR3 has 14 amino acids. The CDR3 loop reads CASSPLAGNEKLFF. The CDR3 coding sequence is TGTGCCAGCTCACCACTAGCGGGTAATGAAAAACTGTTTTTT.

This chain joins TRBV19 and TRBJ2-4, with 8 nucleotides matching TRBD1. The CDR3 loop spans 15 amino acids. Looked up from germline, CDR1 is LNHDA and CDR2 is SQIVND (reference sequence). V lost 6 bases to trimming and J lost 6 bases; unmatched junction nucleotides: 10. CDR3: CASSKTGAVVNIQYF. The DNA of the CDR3 is TGTGCCAGTAGCAAGACAGGGGCCGTTGTAAACATTCAGTACTTC.

This chain connects TRBV2 to TRBJ2-4; D remains unclear. Germline V lookup: CDR1 SNHLY, CDR2 FYNNEI. V was shortened by 6 bases and J by 0 bases, with 9 bases between the two germline ends. CDR3 length: 14 residues. The CDR3: CASSRKLAKNIQYF. The CDR3 DNA sequence: TGTGCCAGCAGCAGAAAACTAGCCAAAAACATTCAGTACTTC.

The chain recombines TRBV9 with TRBJ1-1, with 9 bases fitting TRBD1. The germline CDR1 and CDR2 sequences are SGDLS and YYNGEE. This CDR3 spans 16 amino acids. The V and J ends lost 0 bases and 4 bases, in that order; junction bases with no gene match: 7. The CDR3, as DNA: TGTGCCAGCAGCGTAGCTGACAGGGGGTCTGTCACTGAAGCTTTCTTT. Translation gives CASSVADRGSVTEAFF.

A word on this clone: Other DNA variants within this sample encode the same CDR3. The V call is TRBV7-2, the J call TRBJ1-2; D is possibly TRBD1 (5 bases). Germline CDR1 SGHTA, CDR2 FQGNSA. The CDR3 loop spans 13 amino acids. Trimming cost V 1 base and J 2 bases, with 5 bases left between them. CDR3 nucleotides: TGTGCCAGCAGCTTAGGGGGGAACTATGGCTACACCTTC. Amino acids: CASSLGGNYGYTF. The full variable domain, with the rest looked up from reference TRBV7-2 and TRBJ1-2, is GAGVSQSPSNKVTEKGKDVELRCDPISGHTALYWYRQSLGQGLEFLIYFQGNSAPDKSGLPSDRFSAERTGGSVSTLTIQRTQQEDSAVYLCASSLGGNYGYTFGSGTRLTVV.

The CDR3 is CASSKVVLQALEYNEQFF. In DNA form, the CDR3 reads TGTGCCAGCAGCAAAGTGGTACTACAGGCCCTCGAGTACAATGAGCAGTTCTTC. The chain joins TRBV21-1 to TRBJ2-1; the DNA was not compared with TRBD1, the D call given in the table. TRBV21-1 is assigned pseudogene status. The CDR3 is made up of 18 amino acids.

There are a few counts of this clone. The chain couples TRBV19 to TRBJ1-6; 8 bases agree with TRBD1. The length of the CDR3 is 14 residues. Germline lookup yields CDR1 LNHDA and CDR2 SQIVND (reference sequence). After removal of 2 bases from V and 10 bases from J, the junction contained 4 bases not matched to a gene. The CDR3 loop is CASSIQGAKSPLHF. In DNA form, the CDR3 reads TGTGCCAGTAGTATACAGGGGGCGAAATCACCCCTCCACTTT.

V gene TRBV6-5 combines with J gene TRBJ2-1; 7 positions agree with TRBD1. The V and J ends lost 4 bases and 7 bases, in that order; junction bases with no gene match: 10. Germline V gene data show CDR1 as MNHEY and CDR2 as SVGAGI. CDR3 length: 15 residues. CDR3 DNA: TGTGCCAGCAGTTCCCCCGGGACAGAGGATAATGAGCAGTTCTTC. Translated, it gives CASSSPGTEDNEQFF.

The chain has TRBV19 and TRBJ1-2; possible D gene TRBD1, 6 bases. The CDR3 consists of 14 residues. Per the germline V gene, CDR1 is LNHDA and CDR2 is SQIVND (reference sequence). V was pared by 1 base and J by 2 bases, with 8 bases between. The CDR3 DNA sequence: TGTGCCAGTAGTATAGTCAGGGGAAACTATGGCTACACCTTC. Its protein product is CASSIVRGNYGYTF.

J is TRBJ1-4 and V is TRBV19, with a tentative D call TRBD1 (5 bases). Trimming stripped 5 bases from V and 8 bases from J, with 12 bases between. Per the germline V gene, CDR1 is LNHDA and CDR2 is SQIVND (reference sequence). The length of the CDR3 is 13 residues. CDR3 amino acids: CASSLRGREKLFF. The CDR3 DNA reads TGTGCCAGTAGTTTGAGGGGAAGGGAAAAACTGTTTTTT. Variable domain in full (rest from reference TRBV19 and TRBJ1-4): DGGITQSPKYLFRKEGQNVTLSCEQNLNHDAMYWYRQDPGQGLRLIYYSQIVNDFQKGDIAEGYSVSREKKESFPLTVTSAQKNPTAFYLCASSLRGREKLFFGSGTQLSVL.

CDR3 DNA: TGCAGTGCTAGTAACCCAGGGGGTCGTACCGGGGAGCTGTTTTTT. Translated, it gives CSASNPGGRTGELFF. This chain joins TRBV20-1 and TRBJ2-2; the match to TRBD1 covers 7 bases. After removal of 3 bases from V and 5 bases from J, the junction contained 9 bases not matched to a gene. From germline, CDR1 is DFQATT and CDR2 SNEGSKA (reference sequence). CDR3 length: 15 residues.

The V and J genes are TRBV7-2 and TRBJ1-1; D unclear. Looked up from germline, CDR1 is SGHTA and CDR2 is FQGNSA. Between the trimmed V and J ends, which lost 6 bases and 2 bases, there was a span of 16 bases. The CDR3 runs to 15 residues. CDR3 sequence: CASSIRSALNTEAFF. The CDR3 DNA is TGTGCCAGCAGTATTCGATCCGCCCTAAACACTGAAGCTTTCTTT.

The rearrangement uses TRBV5-4 and TRBJ2-2, with TRBD2 matching 12 bases. V was pared by 2 bases and J by 1 base, with 3 bases of the junction left unmatched. This CDR3 is built from 17 residues. Germline-derived CDR1 and CDR2 are SGHNT and YYREEE (reference sequence). The CDR3 loop reads CASSFAGLAGNTGELFF. As DNA, the CDR3 is TGTGCCAGCAGCTTCGCGGGACTAGCGGGGAACACCGGGGAGCTGTTTTTT.

This clone was observed once. This chain links TRBV27 with TRBJ1-5; TRBD1 is a possible D gene (6 bases). The CDR3 sequence is 14 residues long. The germline V gene encodes CDR1 MNHEY and CDR2 SMNVEV (reference sequence). V lost 5 bases and J 9 bases, leaving 17 bases between the germline ends. CDR3 in DNA: TGTGCCAGCAGTGAGGGACAAGTTCATGGGCCCCAGCATTTT. As protein: CASSEGQVHGPQHF.